This TCR beta chain is drawn from a study of CD8+ T cells in alopecia areata. Study-level background: Treated patients were dosed with oral tofacitinib, taking 5 to 10 mg twice daily. Dosing with tofacitinib proceeded for 6 to 18 months, followed by 6 months off drug.

RNA was isolated and reverse transcribed to cDNA, the sequencing template. Clones were sequenced by immunoSEQ multiplex PCR, and TCRdb holds only the in-frame ones, with some missing. This table has 200,000 to 250,000 clones, 67% appearing once. Lesional scalp punch biopsies and peripheral blood were collected from alopecia areata patients. Sorted out of PBMCs were CD4+ T cells and CD8+ T cells. The germline V gene has CDR1 SGHRS and CDR2 YFSETQ. Trimming removed 0 bases from V and 6 bases from J; junction bases left unmatched: 6. The CDR3 is 15 residues long. The receptor comes from a human donor with alopecia areata. This chain joins TRBV5-1 and TRBJ2-4; 7 nucleotides agree with TRBD2. The specimen comprised CD4+ T cells sorted from blood, sampled at week 0. The CDR3 DNA follows: TGCGCCAGCAGCTTGGGGGTCTCGGGAGGAAACATTCAGTACTTC. Its translation is CASSLGVSGGNIQYF.